A selection of T cell receptor beta chains follows, all from one sample in a study of T cells in Graves' hyperthyroidism and ophthalmopathy. TCRdb analysed the multiplex PCR reads with MiXCR anew, one entry per CDR3 protein. The sample contains fewer than 350,000 distinct CDR3 sequences, 15% to 20% of which appear only once. Sequenced: blood. The receptors stem from a woman aged 45 to 65 with Graves' hyperthyroidism. Each CDR3 is given with its conserved first and last residue. Fields, in order: V gene, J gene, clone size, D gene, CDR3 protein, CDR3 DNA. The D gene is left open where the match is weak. Not all rows give a size; the values are once, few, many and, for expanded clones, a class.

V gene: TRBV27
J gene: TRBJ2-2
clone size: few
D gene: -
CDR3 protein: CASSLSGTNTGELFF
CDR3 DNA: TGTGCCAGCAGCCTGTCAGGGACGAACACCGGGGAGCTGTTTTTT

V gene: TRBV6-5
J gene: TRBJ1-1
clone size: -
D gene: -
CDR3 protein: CASSYSIRASNTEAFF
CDR3 DNA: TGTGCCAGCAGTTACTCGATACGGGCCTCGAACACTGAAGCTTTCTTT

V gene: TRBV19
J gene: TRBJ1-2
clone size: -
D gene: -
CDR3 protein: CASSAGGPLGYGYTF
CDR3 DNA: TGTGCCAGTTCGGCCGGGGGCCCATTAGGATATGGCTACACCTTC

V gene: TRBV20-1
J gene: TRBJ1-1
clone size: many
D gene: -
CDR3 protein: CSAYLDSMNTEAFF
CDR3 DNA: TGCAGTGCCTACTTGGACAGCATGAACACTGAAGCTTTCTTT

V gene: TRBV27
J gene: TRBJ1-1
clone size: few
D gene: -
CDR3 protein: CASSLIDSYTEAFF
CDR3 DNA: TGTGCCAGCAGTTTAATCGACTCATACACTGAAGCTTTCTTT

V gene: TRBV11-2
J gene: TRBJ2-7
clone size: many
D gene: -
CDR3 protein: CASSLPPYEQYF
CDR3 DNA: TGTGCCAGCAGCTTGCCCCCTTACGAGCAGTACTTC

V gene: TRBV19
J gene: TRBJ1-1
clone size: -
D gene: -
CDR3 protein: CASNIRTVNTEAFF
CDR3 DNA: TGTGCCAGTAACATTCGGACAGTGAACACTGAAGCTTTCTTT

V gene: TRBV19
J gene: TRBJ1-2
clone size: -
D gene: -
CDR3 protein: CASASGPDSIYGYTF
CDR3 DNA: TGTGCCAGTGCCTCGGGCCCGGACAGCATATATGGCTACACCTTC

V gene: TRBV29-1
J gene: TRBJ2-1
clone size: -
D gene: TRBD1
CDR3 protein: CSVSDRGDVDEQFF
CDR3 DNA: TGCAGCGTTTCAGACAGGGGGGACGTCGATGAGCAGTTCTTC

V gene: TRBV12-3/TRBV12-4
J gene: TRBJ2-1
clone size: few
D gene: TRBD2
CDR3 protein: CASSGGGGAYNEQFF
CDR3 DNA: TGTGCCAGCAGTGGCGGGGGGGGCGCGTACAATGAGCAGTTCTTC

V gene: TRBV19
J gene: TRBJ1-1
clone size: few
D gene: TRBD1
CDR3 protein: CASIGDRNTEAFF
CDR3 DNA: TGTGCCAGTATAGGGGACAGGAACACTGAAGCTTTCTTT

V gene: TRBV27
J gene: TRBJ2-5
clone size: -
D gene: -
CDR3 protein: CASSFFDNQETQYF
CDR3 DNA: TGTGCCAGCAGTTTTTTTGACAACCAAGAGACCCAGTACTTC

V gene: TRBV5-1
J gene: TRBJ1-2
clone size: -
D gene: TRBD1
CDR3 protein: CASSLDPGGASYTF
CDR3 DNA: TGCGCCAGCAGCTTGGATCCAGGGGGCGCGAGCTACACCTTC

V gene: TRBV18
J gene: TRBJ2-7
clone size: many
D gene: -
CDR3 protein: CASSPSGASFSYEQYF
CDR3 DNA: TGTGCCAGCTCACCTTCCGGGGCGTCGTTCTCCTACGAGCAGTACTTC

V gene: TRBV20-1
J gene: TRBJ2-7
clone size: -
D gene: TRBD1
CDR3 protein: CSAEPQGASYEQYF
CDR3 DNA: TGCAGTGCCGAACCCCAGGGGGCGTCCTACGAGCAGTACTTC

V gene: TRBV28
J gene: TRBJ1-4
clone size: few
D gene: -
CDR3 protein: CASSLSGILNEKLFF
CDR3 DNA: TGTGCCAGCAGTTTATCCGGGATCCTTAATGAAAAACTGTTTTTT

V gene: TRBV6-1
J gene: TRBJ2-3
clone size: many
D gene: -
CDR3 protein: CASSPRAGGTDTQYF
CDR3 DNA: TGTGCCAGCAGCCCCCGTGCAGGGGGCACAGATACGCAGTATTTT

V gene: TRBV7-2
J gene: TRBJ1-2
clone size: few
D gene: -
CDR3 protein: CASSFSLAGRFYGYTF
CDR3 DNA: TGTGCCAGCAGCTTCAGCCTGGCGGGACGCTTCTATGGCTACACCTTC

V gene: TRBV14
J gene: TRBJ2-2
clone size: -
D gene: -
CDR3 protein: CASSQVLPGELFF
CDR3 DNA: TGTGCCAGCAGCCAAGTTCTACCCGGGGAGCTGTTTTTT

V gene: TRBV6-5
J gene: TRBJ1-6
clone size: many
D gene: -
CDR3 protein: CASSYSSVPRGPLHF
CDR3 DNA: TGTGCCAGCAGTTACTCGAGTGTCCCGAGGGGACCCCTCCACTTT

V gene: TRBV20-1
J gene: TRBJ2-1
clone size: -
D gene: TRBD2
CDR3 protein: CSAAGGLAGLYNEQFF
CDR3 DNA: TGCAGTGCTGCAGGAGGGCTAGCGGGGCTCTACAATGAGCAGTTCTTC

V gene: TRBV28
J gene: TRBJ2-1
clone size: many
D gene: TRBD1
CDR3 protein: CASTPYGQGSPSNNEQFF
CDR3 DNA: TGTGCCAGCACCCCTTACGGACAGGGGTCTCCCTCTAACAATGAGCAGTTCTTC

V gene: TRBV28
J gene: TRBJ2-3
clone size: -
D gene: -
CDR3 protein: CASSFANTDTQYF
CDR3 DNA: TGTGCCAGCAGTTTCGCTAACACAGATACGCAGTATTTT

V gene: TRBV11-2
J gene: TRBJ2-7
clone size: many
D gene: -
CDR3 protein: CASSLVLAGEQYF
CDR3 DNA: TGTGCCAGCAGCTTAGTACTAGCTGGCGAGCAGTACTTC

V gene: TRBV7-9
J gene: TRBJ2-1
clone size: few
D gene: -
CDR3 protein: CASSPPGLAGPGEYNEQFF
CDR3 DNA: TGTGCCAGCAGCCCCCCGGGTTTGGCAGGGCCAGGGGAATACAATGAGCAGTTCTTC

V gene: TRBV11-2
J gene: TRBJ1-3
clone size: -
D gene: -
CDR3 protein: CASSPPTGQNTIYF
CDR3 DNA: TGTGCCAGCTCACCACCGACGGGGCAAAACACCATATATTTT

V gene: TRBV18
J gene: TRBJ2-5
clone size: many
D gene: -
CDR3 protein: CASSPRVETQYF
CDR3 DNA: TGTGCCAGCTCACCCAGGGTAGAGACCCAGTACTTC

V gene: TRBV7-9
J gene: TRBJ2-7
clone size: few
D gene: -
CDR3 protein: CASSLEPDGDEQYF
CDR3 DNA: TGTGCCAGCAGCTTGGAACCTGATGGGGACGAGCAGTACTTC